This TCR beta chain was identified during a study of CD8+ T cells in alopecia areata. General study results and limits: Higher clonality than in normal scalp was seen in lesional scalp, especially alopecia totalis/universalis.

cDNA reverse transcribed from extracted RNA served as the sequencing template. Generated by immunoSEQ multiplex PCR, the TCRdb table keeps only in-frame clones and is missing some. The sample holds around 290,000 clones, 55% to 70% seen once. The treatment: oral pan-JAK inhibitor, 5-10 mg twice daily. The J segment lost 4 bases and the V segment lost 3 bases, leaving 11 bases of the junction unmatched. Germline CDR1 reads MGHRA; CDR2 reads YSYEKL. CDR3 length: 16 amino acids. This clone was observed a few times. Its antigen is undetermined. This TCR was recovered from a human donor with alopecia areata. The starting material was CD4+ T cells sorted from blood, obtained at week 24, from a patient treated with tofacitinib. The chain is built from TRBV4-1 and TRBJ2-5, with TRBD1 matching over 7 bases. The CDR3 DNA reads as TGCGCCAGCAGCCACCCCGGGACAGATAATTCAGAGACCCAGTACTTC. This encodes CASSHPGTDNSETQYF.